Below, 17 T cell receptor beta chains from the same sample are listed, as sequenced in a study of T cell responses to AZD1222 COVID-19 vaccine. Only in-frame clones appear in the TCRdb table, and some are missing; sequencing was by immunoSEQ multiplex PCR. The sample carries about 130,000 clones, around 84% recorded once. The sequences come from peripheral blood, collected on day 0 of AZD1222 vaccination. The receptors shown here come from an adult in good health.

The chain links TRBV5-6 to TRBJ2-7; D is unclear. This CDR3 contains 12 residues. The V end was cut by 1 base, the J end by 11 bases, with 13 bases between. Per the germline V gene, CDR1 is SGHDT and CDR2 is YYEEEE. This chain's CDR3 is CASSLNQVGEYF. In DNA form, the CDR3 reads TGTGCCAGCAGCTTGAACCAGGTTGGGGAGTACTTC.

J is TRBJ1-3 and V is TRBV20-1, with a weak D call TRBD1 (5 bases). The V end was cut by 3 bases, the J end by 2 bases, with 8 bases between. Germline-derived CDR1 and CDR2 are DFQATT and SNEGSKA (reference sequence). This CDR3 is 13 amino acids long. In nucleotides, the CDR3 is TGCAGTGCTAGTTCGGGGCCTGGAAACACCATATATTTT. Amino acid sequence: CSASSGPGNTIYF.

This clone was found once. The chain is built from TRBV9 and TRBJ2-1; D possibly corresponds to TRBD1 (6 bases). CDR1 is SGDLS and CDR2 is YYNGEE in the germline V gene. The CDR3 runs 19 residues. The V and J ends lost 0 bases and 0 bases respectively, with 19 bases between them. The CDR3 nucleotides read TGTGCCAGCAGCGTAGATCTCCAGTTGCCGACAGGCTCCTACAATGAGCAGTTCTTC. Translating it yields CASSVDLQLPTGSYNEQFF. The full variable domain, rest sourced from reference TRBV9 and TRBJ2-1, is DSGVTQTPKHLITATGQRVTLRCSPRSGDLSVYWYQQSLDQGLQFLIQYYNGEERAKGNILERFSAQQFPDLHSELNLSSLELGDSALYFCASSVDLQLPTGSYNEQFFGPGTRLTVL.

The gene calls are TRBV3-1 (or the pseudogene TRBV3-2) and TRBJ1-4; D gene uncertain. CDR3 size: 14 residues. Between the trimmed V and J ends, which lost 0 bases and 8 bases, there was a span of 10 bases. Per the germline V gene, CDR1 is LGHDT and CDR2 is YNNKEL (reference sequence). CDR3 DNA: TGTGCCAGCAGCCAAGAGGGTAGTGGGGAAAAACTGTTTTTT. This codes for CASSQEGSGEKLFF.

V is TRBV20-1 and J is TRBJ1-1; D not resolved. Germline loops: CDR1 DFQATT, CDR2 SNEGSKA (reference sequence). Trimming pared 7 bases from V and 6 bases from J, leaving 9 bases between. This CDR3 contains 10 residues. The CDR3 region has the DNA TGCAGTGTTAAACAAGCTGAAGCTTTCTTT. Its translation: CSVKQAEAFF.

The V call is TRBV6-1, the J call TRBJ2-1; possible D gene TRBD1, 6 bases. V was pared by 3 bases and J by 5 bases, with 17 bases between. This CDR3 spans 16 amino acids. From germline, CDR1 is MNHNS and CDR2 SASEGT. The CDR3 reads CASSDALGQSDNEQFF. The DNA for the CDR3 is TGTGCCAGCAGTGATGCTTTAGGACAGAGCGACAATGAGCAGTTCTTC.

The DNA of the CDR3 is TGCGCCAGCAGTGATCAACCCAACTATGGCTACACCTTC. Translation: CASSDQPNYGYTF. V usage is TRBV10-1 and J usage is TRBJ1-2, with D unresolved. The CDR3 covers 13 residues. V shed 3 bases and J shed 2 bases, with 7 bases lying between them. The germline V gene has CDR1 WNHNN and CDR2 SYGVQD (reference sequence).

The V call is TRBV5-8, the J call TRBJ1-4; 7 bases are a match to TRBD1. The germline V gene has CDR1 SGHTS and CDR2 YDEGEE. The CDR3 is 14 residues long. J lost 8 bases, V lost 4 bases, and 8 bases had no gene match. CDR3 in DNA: TGTGCCAGCAGCCGGGGACAGCATAAAGAAAAACTGTTTTTT. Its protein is CASSRGQHKEKLFF.

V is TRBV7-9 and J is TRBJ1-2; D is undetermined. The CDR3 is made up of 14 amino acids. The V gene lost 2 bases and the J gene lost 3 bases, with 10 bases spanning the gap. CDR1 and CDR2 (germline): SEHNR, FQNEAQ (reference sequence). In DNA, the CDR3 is TGTGCCAGCAGCTTACCGGGCAGTTACTATGGCTACACCTTC. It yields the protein CASSLPGSYYGYTF.

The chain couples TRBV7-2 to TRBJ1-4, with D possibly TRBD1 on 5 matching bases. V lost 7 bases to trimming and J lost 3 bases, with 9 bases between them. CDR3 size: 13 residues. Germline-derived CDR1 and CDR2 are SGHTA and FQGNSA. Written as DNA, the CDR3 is TGTGCCAGCAAAAAAGGGGCTAATGAAAAACTGTTTTTT. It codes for CASKKGANEKLFF.

The CDR3 region is CASSPLQGSQFF. Written as DNA, the CDR3 is TGTGCCAGCAGCCCACTACAAGGATCGCAGTTCTTC. The chain couples TRBV4-2 to TRBJ2-1; D is undetermined. The CDR3 contains 12 residues. Germline V CDR1 and CDR2: LGHNA, YNFKEQ. V lost 4 bases and J 12 bases, leaving 13 bases between the germline ends.

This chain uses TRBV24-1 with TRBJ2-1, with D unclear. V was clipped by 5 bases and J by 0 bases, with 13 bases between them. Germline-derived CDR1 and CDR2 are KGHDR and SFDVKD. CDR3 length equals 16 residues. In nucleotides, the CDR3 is TGTGCCACCAGTGGACCCGACGGAAGCTCCTACAATGAGCAGTTCTTC. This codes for CATSGPDGSSYNEQFF.

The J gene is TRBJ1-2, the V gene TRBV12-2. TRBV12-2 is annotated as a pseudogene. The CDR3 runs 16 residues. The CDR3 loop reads CAWIDCSSHQSNGYTF. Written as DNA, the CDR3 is TGTGCATGGATCGACTGCTCTAGCCACCAAAGCAATGGCTACACCTTC.

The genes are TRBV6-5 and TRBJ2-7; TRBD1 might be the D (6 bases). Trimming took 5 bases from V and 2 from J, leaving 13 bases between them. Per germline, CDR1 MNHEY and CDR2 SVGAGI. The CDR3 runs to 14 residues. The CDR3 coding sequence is TGTGCCAGCAGTCCCTCCCAGGGGACCTACGAGCAGTACTTC. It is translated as CASSPSQGTYEQYF.

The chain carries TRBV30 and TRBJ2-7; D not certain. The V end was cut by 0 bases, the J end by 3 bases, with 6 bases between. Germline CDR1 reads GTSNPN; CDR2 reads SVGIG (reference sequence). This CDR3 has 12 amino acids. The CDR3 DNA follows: TGTGCCTGGAGTGTGAACAGCTACGAGCAGTACTTC. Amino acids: CAWSVNSYEQYF. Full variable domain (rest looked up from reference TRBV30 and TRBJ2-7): SQTIHQWPATLVQPVGSPLSLECTVEGTSNPNLYWYRQAAGRGLQLLFYSVGIGQISSEVPQNLSASRPQDRQFILSSKKLLLSDSGFYLCAWSVNSYEQYFGPGTRLTVT.

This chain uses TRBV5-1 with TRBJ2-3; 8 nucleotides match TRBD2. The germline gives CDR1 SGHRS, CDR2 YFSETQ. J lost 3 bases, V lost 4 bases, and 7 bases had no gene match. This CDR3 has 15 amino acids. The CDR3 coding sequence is TGCGCCAGCAGCGCCGTAGCGGGGAGAACAGATACGCAGTATTTT. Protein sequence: CASSAVAGRTDTQYF.

CDR3 sequence reads: CASSLDVSGNTIYF. CDR3 nucleotide sequence: TGCGCCAGCAGCTTGGACGTCTCTGGAAACACCATATATTTT. This chain links TRBV5-1 with TRBJ1-3, with D unresolved. CDR1 is SGHRS and CDR2 is YFSETQ in the germline V gene. The CDR3 runs to 14 residues. Trimming removed 0 bases from V and 0 bases from J, with 4 bases in between.